The source of this T cell receptor beta chain is a study of molecular identifiers for immune sequencing clone quantification. Study information: In replicates, RNA from 20,000 or 100,000 naive CD8 cells was divided five ways and four parts were sequenced. Notes on the study in general: The share of molecules held by clones above 20 RNA copies was over 97% in effector cells and under 1% in naive cells.

About this clonotype itself: Its target is unknown.

Sorting captured naive CD8 T cells as CD8+CD4-CCR7+CD45RA+. With listed TCR primers and previously described methods, bulk TCR libraries were prepared. In TCRdb, the PCR reads were re-called with MiXCR into one record per CDR3 protein. The data show about 630,000 distinct CDR3 sequences, about 25% seen once. The CDR3 is 16 amino acids. The chain joins TRBV21-1 to TRBJ2-1; TRBD1 is the table's D call and was not checked against the DNA. TRBV21-1 is annotated as a pseudogene. The sequencing input was naive CD8+ T cells from blood, with Jurkat cell RNA spiked in. Subset indicated: FACS-sorted CD8+CD4-CCR7+CD45RA+ naive T cells. This TCR came from a human donor in good health. Some libraries in this study had Jurkat cell RNA spiked in. The CDR3 here is CASSTRTGPYYNEQFF. The CDR3 DNA reads as TGTGCCAGCAGCACGAGGACAGGGCCCTACTACAATGAGCAGTTCTTC.